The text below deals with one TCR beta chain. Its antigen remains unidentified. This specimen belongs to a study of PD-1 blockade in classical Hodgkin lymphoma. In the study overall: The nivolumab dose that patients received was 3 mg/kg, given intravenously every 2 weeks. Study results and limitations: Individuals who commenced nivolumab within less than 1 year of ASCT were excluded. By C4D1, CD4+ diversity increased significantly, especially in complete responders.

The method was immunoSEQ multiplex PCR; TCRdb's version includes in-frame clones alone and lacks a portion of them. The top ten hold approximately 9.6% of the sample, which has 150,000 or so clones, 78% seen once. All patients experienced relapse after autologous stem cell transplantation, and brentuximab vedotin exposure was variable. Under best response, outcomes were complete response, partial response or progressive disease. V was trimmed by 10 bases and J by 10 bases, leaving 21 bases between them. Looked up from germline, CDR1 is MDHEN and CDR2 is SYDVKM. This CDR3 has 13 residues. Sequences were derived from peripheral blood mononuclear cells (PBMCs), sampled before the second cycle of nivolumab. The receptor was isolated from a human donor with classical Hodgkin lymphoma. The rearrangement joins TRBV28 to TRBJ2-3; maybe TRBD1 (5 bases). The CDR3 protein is CATLGRQLFSQYF. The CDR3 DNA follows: TGTGCCACCTTAGGTAGACAGCTATTTTCGCAGTATTTT.